This T cell receptor (beta chain) was captured by sequencing in a study of blood T cell repertoires in COVID-19. Study-level background: Sites across the United States, Italy and Spain contributed samples from acute and convalescent COVID-19.

Seattle cases were enrolled at active infection and followed longitudinally. As handled by the study authors: Amplification of reference gene primers provided the estimated nucleated cell counts. TCRdb's table, derived via immunoSEQ multiplex PCR, lists solely in-frame clones and lacks some. From that table come the V and J calls and clone size; the DNA was used to work out D and trimming. In the table there are about 130,000 clones, roughly 89% of which are singletons. The ends were cut back, 9 bases at V and 8 bases at J, with 14 bases in the middle. This CDR3 region has 12 residues. Germline V gene sequence: CDR1 LNHDA, CDR2 SQIVND (reference sequence).

This rearrangement joins TRBV19 to TRBJ1-5, with D perhaps matching TRBD1 (5 bases). The TCR sequence derives from a man in his 60s with COVID-19, enrolled during active disease. The material sequenced was peripheral blood. In DNA form, the CDR3 reads TGTGCCAGCGACCAGGGAAGGGAGCCCCAGCATTTT. Translating gives CASDQGREPQHF.